Given below is one T cell receptor beta chain in context. Its target is unknown. The data are from a study of OX40 agonist ivuxolimab in advanced cancers. The overall study: Ivuxolimab, which patients received intravenously every 2 weeks, was dosed at 0.01 to 10 mg/kg. Prior therapy, whether anti-PD-1, anti-PD-L1 or anti-CTLA-4, was allowed, and roughly 40% had some. Study-wide findings and caveats: Researchers report that CD8+ T cells had, on average, more expanded clones than CD4+. Part of the nonresponder group also had normalized T-cell clonal expansion that was low.

Assay: immunoSEQ multiplex PCR; the TCRdb copy retains only in-frame clones and omits some. This table has around 140,000 clones, more than 85% appearing once. CDR3 length: 11 amino acids. The V gene's germline CDR1 is SNHLY and CDR2 FYNNEI. V lost 1 base and J lost 5, with 2 bases in between. The genes are TRBV2 and TRBJ2-5; D not certain. Here the sequenced sample was CD4+ or CD8+ T cells sorted from blood, taken in a trial of the OX40 agonist ivuxolimab. The TCR was taken from an adult with an advanced solid tumor such as melanoma, head and neck, liver or kidney cancer. The CDR3 region is CASSEGETQYF. The CDR3 DNA sequence: TGTGCCAGCAGTGAAGGGGAGACCCAGTACTTC.